This T cell receptor (beta chain) was observed in a study of patients and donors after allogeneic stem cell transplantation. This CDR3 contains 14 residues. The germline gives CDR1 KGHSH, CDR2 LQKENI. V lost 3 bases to trimming and J lost 1 base, with 9 bases between them. There are a few counts of this clonotype. A single record per CDR3 protein comes from TCRdb applying MiXCR to the RT-PCR reads. The sample yields about 400,000 distinct CDR3 sequences, around 15% seen once. This receptor was obtained from a human donor who was either an allogeneic HSCT recipient or a stem cell or donor lymphocyte infusion donor (not recorded which). It is not recorded whose cells these are; they may come from a transplant donor. The V and J genes are TRBV18 and TRBJ1-1; no firm D call. The source material was blood, either unsorted or a sorted T cell fraction (not recorded which). The CDR3 protein is CASSPSQRNTEAFF. The CDR3 DNA sequence: TGTGCCAGCTCACCCTCTCAACGGAACACTGAAGCTTTCTTT.